A selection of T cell receptor beta chains follows, all from one sample in a study of shared clonotypes between healthy human individuals. Libraries were prepared by immunoSEQ multiplex PCR; TCRdb keeps only in-frame clonotypes and omits some of them. The table lists roughly 2.2 million clones, 85% to 95% of them singletons. Sequencing was carried out using naive CD4+ T cells from PBMCs. These receptors were collected from a man between 18 and 29 years old in good health. Some clones in this sample may be carry-over from other donors' samples. Both conserved end residues are part of each CDR3. The D gene is left open where the match is weak. Only some rows state a clone size, as once, few, many or a class for expanded clones.

TRBJ1-5	TRBV6-6	NA	TRBD1	CATTDRDYQPQHF	TGTGCCACAACGGACAGGGATTATCAGCCCCAGCATTTT
TRBJ1-2	TRBV7-2	NA	NA	CASSPTRHGYTF	TGTGCCAGCAGCCCGACTCGACATGGCTACACCTTC
TRBJ2-1	TRBV4-1	NA	NA	CASSHSTSAVTLNEQFF	TGCGCCAGCAGCCACTCTACTAGTGCGGTAACCTTGAATGAGCAGTTCTTC
TRBJ2-1	TRBV7-2	NA	NA	CASSLVGGNEQFF	TGTGCCAGCAGCTTAGTCGGTGGAAATGAGCAGTTCTTC
TRBJ1-1	TRBV21-1	NA	NA	CASSNRQGTEAFF	TGTGCCAGCAGCAACCGACAGGGAACTGAAGCTTTCTTT
TRBJ1-4	TRBV6-5	NA	TRBD1	CASSRDRNEKLFF	TGTGCCAGCTCCCGGGACAGAAATGAAAAACTGTTTTTT
TRBJ2-1	TRBV30	NA	TRBD2	CAWSTDRFLAGGRNEQFF	TGTGCCTGGAGCACGGACCGCTTCCTAGCGGGAGGGCGGAATGAGCAGTTCTTC
TRBJ2-3	TRBV7-2	NA	NA	CASSPTDTQYF	TGTGCCAGCAGCCCCACAGATACGCAGTATTTT
TRBJ1-3	TRBV28	NA	NA	CASSLQFSGNTIYF	TGTGCCAGCAGTTTGCAGTTCTCTGGAAACACCATATATTTT
TRBJ2-5	TRBV5-1	NA	TRBD2	CASSLGLAGLGETQYF	TGCGCCAGCAGCTTGGGACTAGCGGGATTGGGGGAGACCCAGTACTTC
TRBJ1-4	TRBV7-9	few	NA	CASSLPTGRNEKLFF	TGTGCCAGCAGCCTCCCGACAGGCCGTAATGAAAAACTGTTTTTT
TRBJ2-7	TRBV6-1	NA	NA	CASSLRDQMDEQYF	TGTGCCAGCAGTCTCCGGGACCAGATGGACGAGCAGTACTTC
TRBJ2-4	TRBV7-2	once	NA	CASSPGQPKNIQYF	TGTGCCAGCAGCCCTGGACAGCCCAAAAACATTCAGTACTTC
TRBJ1-1	TRBV2	NA	NA	CASSGRTPYTEAFF	TGTGCCAGCAGTGGAAGGACACCTTACACTGAAGCTTTCTTT
TRBJ2-1	TRBV7-9	NA	TRBD2	CASSPSGSPYNEQFF	TGTGCCAGCAGCCCTAGCGGGAGTCCCTACAATGAGCAGTTCTTC
TRBJ2-1	TRBV19	NA	NA	CASSIQGLGQFF	TGTGCCAGTAGTATACAGGGTTTGGGGCAGTTCTTC
TRBJ2-1	TRBV9	once	NA	CASSVVGSSPSLLNEQFF	TGTGCCAGCAGCGTAGTTGGGAGCAGCCCGTCCCTTTTGAATGAGCAGTTCTTC
TRBJ1-5	TRBV15	once	NA	CATSRGTINQPQHF	TGTGCCACCAGCAGGGGGACAATAAATCAGCCCCAGCATTTT
TRBJ1-2	TRBV30	NA	TRBD1	CACTGGLSTGYTF	TGTGCCTGTACAGGGGGGCTAAGTACTGGCTACACCTTC
TRBJ1-4	TRBV30	NA	NA	CAWSVRVGRTTNEKLFF	TGTGCCTGGAGTGTACGGGTAGGGAGAACAACTAATGAAAAACTGTTTTTT
TRBJ2-1	TRBV29-1	once	NA	CSVEGGPLSSYNEQFF	TGCAGCGTTGAAGGAGGGCCCCTGAGCTCCTACAATGAGCAGTTCTTC
TRBJ1-4	TRBV28	NA	NA	CASSLLGGTEKLFF	TGTGCCAGCAGTTTATTGGGGGGTACTGAAAAACTGTTTTTT
TRBJ1-2	TRBV4-1	NA	NA	CASSQGGGYTF	TGCGCCAGCAGCCAGGGTGGTGGCTACACCTTC
TRBJ2-7	TRBV5-1	NA	TRBD1	CASSFPGQNYEQYF	TGCGCCAGCAGCTTCCCGGGACAGAACTACGAGCAGTACTTC
TRBJ2-1	TRBV5-6	NA	NA	CASSSTWGEQFF	TGTGCCAGCAGCTCGACATGGGGTGAGCAGTTCTTC
TRBJ2-1	TRBV18	NA	NA	CASSKASLHNEQFF	TGTGCCAGCTCGAAAGCTTCCCTCCACAATGAGCAGTTCTTC
TRBJ2-7	TRBV11-2	NA	NA	CARGRGGDEQYF	TGTGCCAGGGGAAGGGGTGGTGACGAGCAGTACTTC
TRBJ2-5	TRBV7-7	once	NA	CASSLVTGLRDQYF	TGTGCCAGCAGCTTAGTCACTGGGTTAAGGGACCAGTACTTC
TRBJ2-3	TRBV28	NA	TRBD2	CASSSFRERGRGDTQYF	TGTGCCAGCAGTTCCTTTCGGGAGCGGGGGAGGGGAGATACGCAGTATTTT
TRBJ1-5	TRBV14	NA	TRBD1	CASRTGTGGSSNQPQHF	TGTGCCAGCAGAACCGGGACAGGGGGAAGTAGCAATCAGCCCCAGCATTTT
TRBJ2-1	TRBV18	NA	TRBD2	CASSPLTGLAGSSYNEQFF	TGTGCCAGCTCACCACTTACGGGACTAGCGGGGAGCTCCTACAATGAGCAGTTCTTC
TRBJ2-5	TRBV14	NA	NA	CASSRNRDRYQETQYF	TGTGCCAGCAGCCGAAACAGGGATCGGTACCAAGAGACCCAGTACTTC
TRBJ2-7	TRBV9	NA	TRBD2	CASSATPGTIRYEQYF	TGTGCCAGCAGCGCGACCCCAGGGACTATCCGCTACGAGCAGTACTTC
TRBJ1-5	TRBV10-3	NA	NA	CAISDTRALQPQHF	TGTGCCATCAGTGATACCCGGGCCCTTCAGCCCCAGCATTTT
TRBJ1-2	TRBV30	NA	TRBD1	CAWRTDLHIRDRGYYGYTF	TGTGCCTGGCGAACCGATCTCCACATCCGGGACAGGGGGTACTATGGCTACACCTTC
TRBJ2-3	TRBV27	NA	NA	CASSFSFTDTQYF	TGTGCCAGCAGTTTTAGTTTCACAGATACGCAGTATTTT
TRBJ1-3	TRBV7-3	NA	TRBD1	CASSLLGQGAGNTIYF	TGTGCCAGCAGCCTGTTGGGACAGGGGGCTGGAAACACCATATATTTT
TRBJ2-1	TRBV6-1	NA	NA	CASSEAGRVYNEQFF	TGTGCCAGCAGTGAAGCGGGCAGGGTCTACAATGAGCAGTTCTTC
TRBJ2-5	TRBV2	NA	NA	CASSGSLSEETQYF	TGTGCCAGCAGTGGTAGTTTATCAGAAGAGACCCAGTACTTC
TRBJ1-5	TRBV28	NA	NA	CASSPGGGGNQPQHF	TGTGCCAGCAGTCCTGGGGGCGGGGGCAATCAGCCCCAGCATTTT
TRBJ1-1	TRBV5-1	NA	NA	CASSLEAANTEAFF	TGCGCCAGCAGCTTGGAGGCAGCGAACACTGAAGCTTTCTTT
TRBJ1-2	TRBV6-5	NA	TRBD1	CASSSRTGGENGYTF	TGTGCCAGCAGTTCTCGGACAGGGGGGGAAAATGGCTACACCTTC
TRBJ2-7	TRBV18	NA	NA	CASSLNWVQASYEQYF	TGTGCCAGCTCACTTAATTGGGTACAGGCCTCCTACGAGCAGTACTTC
TRBJ1-2	TRBV28	NA	NA	CASSLLFYGYTF	TGTGCCAGCAGCCTGCTTTTCTATGGCTACACCTTC
TRBJ1-2	TRBV6-6	once	NA	CASTERTDGYTF	TGTGCCAGCACCGAACGGACAGATGGCTACACCTTC
TRBJ1-5	TRBV28	NA	TRBD1	CASSSPGQGSQPQHF	TGTGCCAGCAGTTCCCCGGGACAGGGGTCTCAGCCCCAGCATTTT
TRBJ2-2	TRBV4-2	NA	NA	CASSQELNTGELFF	TGTGCCAGCAGCCAAGAGCTGAACACCGGGGAGCTGTTTTTT
TRBJ1-4	TRBV5-1	NA	TRBD1	CASSFLTGGVEKLFF	TGCGCCAGCAGCTTCCTGACAGGGGGAGTTGAAAAACTGTTTTTT
TRBJ2-7	TRBV9	NA	NA	CASSVGGGEGEQYF	TGTGCCAGCAGCGTAGGTGGGGGAGAGGGGGAGCAGTACTTC
TRBJ1-5	TRBV21-1	NA	NA	CASSTRQGDQPQHF	TGTGCCAGCAGCACCAGGCAAGGGGATCAGCCCCAGCATTTT
TRBJ1-1	TRBV5-1	NA	NA	CASSSDRSNTEAFF	TGCGCCAGCAGCTCGGACAGATCTAACACTGAAGCTTTCTTT
TRBJ1-5	TRBV11-3	NA	TRBD1	CASSLTGQGVGNQPQHF	TGTGCCAGCAGCTTAACCGGACAGGGGGTAGGGAATCAGCCCCAGCATTTT
TRBJ2-1	TRBV4-1	NA	TRBD2	CASSQEELAVVGEQFF	TGCGCCAGCAGCCAAGAAGAACTAGCGGTCGTGGGTGAGCAGTTCTTC
TRBJ2-7	TRBV5-4	NA	TRBD2	CASSAGLAGDTQYF	TGTGCCAGCAGCGCGGGACTAGCGGGAGACACCCAGTACTTC
TRBJ2-7	TRBV7-2	NA	TRBD2	CASSRGLAVTYEQYF	TGTGCCAGCAGCCGGGGACTAGCGGTAACCTACGAGCAGTACTTC